This T cell receptor (beta chain) was captured by sequencing in a study of blood T cells in healthy people across ages. Together with a sample-barcoded 5' primer, a J-beta primer mix was included in a second PCR lasting roughly 6 to 12 cycles. Via MiXCR, TCRdb re-called the 5' RACE reads, giving one row per CDR3 protein. In the table there are 870,000 or so distinct CDR3 sequences, under 35% of which are singletons. This clonotype was found many times. The antigen remains unidentified. Regarding the study as a whole: Unsorted PBMC material precluded a definitive naive versus antigen-experienced comparison.

CDR3 length equals 13 residues. Germline lookup yields CDR1 SNHLY and CDR2 FYNNEI. With 3 bases clipped from V and 5 bases from J, the junction kept 2 bases outside the gene matches. The chain links TRBV2 to TRBJ1-2; 8 nucleotides agree with TRBD1. The sample comprised blood. This sequence was found in a woman older than 75 in good health. CDR3 amino acids: CASSEQGAYGYTF. CDR3 in DNA: TGTGCCAGCAGTGAGCAGGGGGCGTATGGCTACACCTTC.